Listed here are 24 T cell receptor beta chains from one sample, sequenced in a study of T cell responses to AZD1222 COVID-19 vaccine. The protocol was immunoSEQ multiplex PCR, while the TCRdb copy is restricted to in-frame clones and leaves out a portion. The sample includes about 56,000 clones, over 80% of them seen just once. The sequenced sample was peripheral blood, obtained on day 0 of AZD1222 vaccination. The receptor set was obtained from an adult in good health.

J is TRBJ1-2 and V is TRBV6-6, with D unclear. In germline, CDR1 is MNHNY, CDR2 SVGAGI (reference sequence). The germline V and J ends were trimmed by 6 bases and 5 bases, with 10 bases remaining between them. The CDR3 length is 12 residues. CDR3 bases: TGTGCCAGCAGCCCCGTTGGTTATGGCTACACCTTC. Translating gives CASSPVGYGYTF.

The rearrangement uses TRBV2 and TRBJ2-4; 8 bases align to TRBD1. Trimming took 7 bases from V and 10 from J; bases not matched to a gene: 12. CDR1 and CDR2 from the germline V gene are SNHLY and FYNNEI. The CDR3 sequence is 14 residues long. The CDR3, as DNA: TGTGCCAGCACACCTCGGACAGGGCGCGGGATTCAGTACTTC. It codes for CASTPRTGRGIQYF.

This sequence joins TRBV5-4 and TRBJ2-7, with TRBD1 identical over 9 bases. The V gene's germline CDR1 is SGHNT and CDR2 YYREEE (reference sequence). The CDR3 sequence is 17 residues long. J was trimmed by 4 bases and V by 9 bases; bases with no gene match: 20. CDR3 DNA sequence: TGTGCCACCTCGAGAAACAAACCGGGACAGGGATTTTACGAGCAGTACTTC. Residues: CATSRNKPGQGFYEQYF.

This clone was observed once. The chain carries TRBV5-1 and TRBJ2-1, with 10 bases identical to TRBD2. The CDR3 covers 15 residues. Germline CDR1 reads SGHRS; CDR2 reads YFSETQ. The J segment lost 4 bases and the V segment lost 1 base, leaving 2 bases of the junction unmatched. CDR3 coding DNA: TGCGCCAGCAGCTTGATAGCGGGAGGATACAATGAGCAGTTCTTC. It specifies CASSLIAGGYNEQFF.

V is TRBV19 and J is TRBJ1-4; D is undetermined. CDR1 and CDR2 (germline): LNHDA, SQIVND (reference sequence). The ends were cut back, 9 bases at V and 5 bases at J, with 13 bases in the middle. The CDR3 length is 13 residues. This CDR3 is CASQVERNEKLFF. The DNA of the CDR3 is TGTGCCAGCCAGGTGGAGAGGAATGAAAAACTGTTTTTT.

The CDR3 region is CASSLATGTVTSGNTIYF. For the CDR3, the DNA is TGCGCCAGCAGCTTGGCTACCGGGACCGTTACCTCTGGAAACACCATATATTTT. The rearrangement links TRBV5-1 to TRBJ1-3; D might be TRBD1 (5 bases). The CDR3 consists of 18 residues. Germline CDR1 SGHRS, CDR2 YFSETQ. V dropped 0 bases and J dropped 0 bases, with 16 bases sitting between them.

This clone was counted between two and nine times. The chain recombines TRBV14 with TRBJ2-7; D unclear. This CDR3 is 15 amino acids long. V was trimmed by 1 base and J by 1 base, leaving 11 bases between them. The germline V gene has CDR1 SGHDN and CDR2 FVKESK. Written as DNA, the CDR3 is TGTGCCAGCAGCCAAGGGAAGGGTTGGTCCTACGAGCAGTACTTC. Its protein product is CASSQGKGWSYEQYF.

The CDR3 is CASSYGGVGTEAFF. The CDR3 DNA sequence: TGTGCCAGCAGTTACGGCGGGGTGGGGACTGAAGCTTTCTTT. The rearrangement links TRBV6-2 or TRBV6-3 to TRBJ1-1; the D is unclear. Germline CDR1 is MNHEY and CDR2 is SVGEGT. Trimming removed 2 bases at V and 5 bases at J, with 12 bases between. This CDR3 is built from 14 residues.

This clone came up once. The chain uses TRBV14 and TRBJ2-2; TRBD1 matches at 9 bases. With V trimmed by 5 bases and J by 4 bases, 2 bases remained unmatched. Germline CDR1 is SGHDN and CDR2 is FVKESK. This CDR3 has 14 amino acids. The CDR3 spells CASSVQGATGELFF. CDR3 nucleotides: TGTGCCAGCAGCGTACAGGGGGCCACCGGGGAGCTGTTTTTT.

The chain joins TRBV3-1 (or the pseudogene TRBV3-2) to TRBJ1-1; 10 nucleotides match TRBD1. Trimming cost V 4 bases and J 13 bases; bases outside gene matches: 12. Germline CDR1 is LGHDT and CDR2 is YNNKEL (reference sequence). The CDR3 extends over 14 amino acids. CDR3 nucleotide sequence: TGTGCCAGCAGCCCCCGGGACAGGGGAAAGAGGGGTTTCTTT. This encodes CASSPRDRGKRGFF.

The CDR3 protein is CASSFASGVADTQYF. DNA of the CDR3: TGTGCCAGCAGCTTTGCTAGCGGGGTCGCAGATACGCAGTATTTT. The chain combines TRBV7-2 with TRBJ2-3, with TRBD2 matching over 9 bases. The V segment lost 3 bases and the J segment 4 bases; nucleotides outside the gene matches: 5. The CDR3 consists of 15 residues. CDR1 and CDR2 from the germline V gene are SGHTA and FQGNSA.

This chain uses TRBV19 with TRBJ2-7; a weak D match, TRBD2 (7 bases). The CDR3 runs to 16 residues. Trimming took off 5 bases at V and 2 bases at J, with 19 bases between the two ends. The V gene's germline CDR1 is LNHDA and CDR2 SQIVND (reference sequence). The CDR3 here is CASSYPGEGGTYEQYF. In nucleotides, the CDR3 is TGTGCCAGTAGTTACCCCGGGGAGGGGGGAACCTACGAGCAGTACTTC.

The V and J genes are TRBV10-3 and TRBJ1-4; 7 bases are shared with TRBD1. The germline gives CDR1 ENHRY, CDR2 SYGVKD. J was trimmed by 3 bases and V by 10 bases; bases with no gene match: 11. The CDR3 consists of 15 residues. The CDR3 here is CATERGDRANEKLFF. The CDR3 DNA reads TGTGCCACCGAACGCGGTGACAGGGCTAATGAAAAACTGTTTTTT.

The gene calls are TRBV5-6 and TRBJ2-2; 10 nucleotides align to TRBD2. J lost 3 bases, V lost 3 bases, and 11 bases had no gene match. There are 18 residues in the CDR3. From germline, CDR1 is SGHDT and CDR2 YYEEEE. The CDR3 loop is CASSSVGLAGEDTGELFF. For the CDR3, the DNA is TGTGCCAGCAGCTCCGTAGGCCTAGCGGGAGAGGACACCGGGGAGCTGTTTTTT.

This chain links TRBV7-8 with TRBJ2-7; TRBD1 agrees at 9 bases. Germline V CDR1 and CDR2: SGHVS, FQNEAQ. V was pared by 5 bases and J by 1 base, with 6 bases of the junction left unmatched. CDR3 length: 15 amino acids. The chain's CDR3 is CASSPAGTGSYEQYF. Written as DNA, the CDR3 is TGTGCCAGCAGCCCCGCCGGGACAGGGTCCTACGAGCAGTACTTC.

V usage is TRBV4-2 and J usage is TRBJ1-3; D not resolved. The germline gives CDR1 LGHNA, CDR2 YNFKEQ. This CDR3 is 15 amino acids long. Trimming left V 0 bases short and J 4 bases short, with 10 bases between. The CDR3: CASSQEIDLGNTIYF. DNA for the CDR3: TGTGCCAGCAGCCAAGAGATCGATTTAGGAAACACCATATATTTT.

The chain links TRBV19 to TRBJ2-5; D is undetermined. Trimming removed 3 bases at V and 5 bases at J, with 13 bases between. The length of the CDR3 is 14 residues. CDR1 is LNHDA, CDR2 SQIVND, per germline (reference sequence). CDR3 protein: CASSIRAESETQYF. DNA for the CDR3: TGTGCCAGTAGTATTCGAGCCGAATCGGAGACCCAGTACTTC.

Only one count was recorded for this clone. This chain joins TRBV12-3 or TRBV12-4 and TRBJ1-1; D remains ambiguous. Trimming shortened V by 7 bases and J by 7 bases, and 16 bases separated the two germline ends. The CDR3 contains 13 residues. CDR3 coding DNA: TGTGCCAGCACCTTGGGAGGGCAGAATGAAGCTTTCTTT. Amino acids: CASTLGGQNEAFF.

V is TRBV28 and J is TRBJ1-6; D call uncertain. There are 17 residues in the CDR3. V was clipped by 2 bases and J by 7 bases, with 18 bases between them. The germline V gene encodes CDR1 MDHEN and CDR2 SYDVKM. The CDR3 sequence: CASSLRFGRVGNSPLHF. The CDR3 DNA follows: TGTGCCAGCAGTTTACGTTTCGGGAGGGTTGGGAATTCACCCCTCCACTTT.

The CDR3 DNA sequence: TGTGCCAGCAGCCGCGGACTAGCGGGAGGTTCCGGGGAGCTGTTTTTT. It codes for CASSRGLAGGSGELFF. The rearrangement joins TRBV7-6 to TRBJ2-2; 14 positions match TRBD2. CDR3 size: 16 residues. CDR1 is SGHVS and CDR2 is FNYEAQ in the germline V gene. The V and J ends lost 5 bases and 6 bases, in that order; junction bases with no gene match: 5.

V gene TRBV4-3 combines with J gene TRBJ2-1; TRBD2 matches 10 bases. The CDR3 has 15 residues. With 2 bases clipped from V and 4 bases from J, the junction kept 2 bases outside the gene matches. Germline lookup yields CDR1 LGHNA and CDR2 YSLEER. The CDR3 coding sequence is TGCGCCAGCAGCCAACGACTAGCGGGTTACAATGAGCAGTTCTTC. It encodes CASSQRLAGYNEQFF.

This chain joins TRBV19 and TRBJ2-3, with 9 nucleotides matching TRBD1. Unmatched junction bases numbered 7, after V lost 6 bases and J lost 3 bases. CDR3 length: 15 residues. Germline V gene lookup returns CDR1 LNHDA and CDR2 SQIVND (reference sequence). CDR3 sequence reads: CASSLTGGGTDTQYF. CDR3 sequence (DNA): TGTGCCAGTAGCCTGACAGGGGGAGGAACAGATACGCAGTATTTT.

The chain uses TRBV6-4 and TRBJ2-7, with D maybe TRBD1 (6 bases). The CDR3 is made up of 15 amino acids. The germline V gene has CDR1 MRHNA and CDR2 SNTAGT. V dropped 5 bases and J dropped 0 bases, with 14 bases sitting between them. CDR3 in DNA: TGTGCCAGCAGTACTACAATGGGGGCCTCCTACGAGCAGTACTTC. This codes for CASSTTMGASYEQYF.

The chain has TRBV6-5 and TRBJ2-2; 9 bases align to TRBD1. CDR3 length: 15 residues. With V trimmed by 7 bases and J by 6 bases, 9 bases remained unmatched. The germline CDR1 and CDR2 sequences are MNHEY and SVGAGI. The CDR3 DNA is TGTGCCAGCAAGCGAACAGGGGGCGCGTCCGGGGAGCTGTTTTTT. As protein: CASKRTGGASGELFF.